This is a list of T cell receptor beta chains from one sample in a study of blood T cells in healthy people across ages. MiXCR, run by TCRdb on the 5' RACE reads, gives a single entry per CDR3 protein. The sample holds some 370,000 distinct CDR3 sequences, more than 45% seen once. Sample: blood. The origin of the receptors is a man aged 55 to 70 in good health. Both conserved end residues are part of each CDR3. The D gene is left open where the match is weak. Some rows mark clone size as missing; the rest say once, few, many or name a class of expanded clone.

clone_size j_call d_call v_call cdr3_aa cdr3_nt
many TRBJ2-7 . TRBV7-8 CASSPPSGSYEQYF TGTGCCAGCAGCCCCCCTTCAGGTTCCTACGAGCAGTACTTC
. TRBJ2-1 . TRBV9 CASSVDPTSSYNEQFF TGTGCCAGCAGCGTAGACCCCACCAGTTCCTACAATGAGCAGTTCTTC
. TRBJ2-7 . TRBV7-2 CASSFGSAFSYEQYF TGTGCCAGCAGCTTCGGGTCAGCCTTCTCCTACGAGCAGTACTTC
. TRBJ1-6 . TRBV4-2 CASSQDVGGYGSPLHF TGTGCCAGCAGCCAAGATGTCGGAGGTTACGGTTCACCCCTCCACTTT
few TRBJ2-7 . TRBV7-9 CASSPLSGGRTNSYEQYF TGTGCCAGCAGTCCCCTCTCTGGGGGACGGACAAACTCCTACGAGCAGTACTTC
. TRBJ1-2 . TRBV5-1 CASSLGGTGVNYGYTF TGCGCCAGCAGCTTGGGAGGTACAGGCGTTAACTATGGCTACACCTTC
. TRBJ2-7 . TRBV7-2 CASSFGGSTYNEQYF TGTGCCAGCAGCTTTGGGGGCAGCACCTACAATGAGCAGTACTTC
. TRBJ2-5 . TRBV14 CASSRTQGGSETQYF TGTGCCAGCAGCCGGACACAGGGAGGATCAGAGACCCAGTACTTC
. TRBJ1-1 . TRBV6-2/TRBV6-3 CASTFTTSQGNTEAFF TGTGCCAGCACCTTTACTACCTCTCAGGGGAACACTGAAGCTTTCTTT
. TRBJ2-3 . TRBV7-2 CAGSRDQVGTDTQYF TGTGCCGGCAGCCGAGATCAGGTGGGCACAGATACGCAGTATTTT
. TRBJ2-3 TRBD2 TRBV7-2 CASSATSATGTQYF TGTGCCAGCAGCGCTACTAGCGCCACAGGTACGCAGTATTTT
. TRBJ2-3 TRBD1 TRBV5-1 CASSLPGGSDTQYF TGCGCCAGCAGCTTGCCAGGGGGATCAGATACGCAGTATTTT
. TRBJ2-3 . TRBV18 CASSQKKRKTDTQYF TGTGCCAGCTCCCAGAAAAAGCGGAAAACAGATACGCAGTATTTT
. TRBJ1-2 TRBD1 TRBV5-1 CASSPGTGGRLVYGYTF TGCGCCAGCAGTCCCGGGACAGGGGGCCGCCTGGTCTATGGCTACACCTTC
. TRBJ2-1 . TRBV20-1 CSASEGYEQFF TGCAGTGCTAGTGAGGGCTATGAGCAGTTCTTC
few TRBJ2-5 . TRBV5-6 CASSPHGGGGAGEQYF TGTGCCAGCAGCCCTCACGGTGGAGGGGGCGCGGGGGAGCAGTACTTC
. TRBJ2-5 TRBD2 TRBV24-1 CATSDSALAGGLDEQYF TGTGCCACCAGTGACTCCGCACTAGCGGGAGGGCTAGATGAGCAGTACTTC